Listed here are 8 T cell receptor beta chains from one sample, sequenced in a study of OX40 agonist ivuxolimab in advanced cancers. The data were produced by immunoSEQ multiplex PCR, yet TCRdb's version contains in-frame clones alone and is incomplete. Among 60,000 to 75,000 clones listed, approximately 87% were seen once. The sample was CD4+ or CD8+ T cells sorted from blood, taken in a trial of the OX40 agonist ivuxolimab. The receptors were gathered from an adult with an advanced solid tumor such as melanoma, head and neck, liver or kidney cancer.

V is TRBV6-1 and J is TRBJ2-3; unclear D gene. The CDR3 runs to 14 residues. V lost 5 bases and J lost 4, with 13 bases in between. CDR1 and CDR2 (germline): MNHNS, SASEGT. CDR3 in DNA: TGTGCCAGCAGTATAGCCTCGGCGCCAGATACGCAGTATTTT. It yields the protein CASSIASAPDTQYF.

The genes are TRBV5-5 and TRBJ2-1; a possible D gene is TRBD2 (5 bases). V lost 1 base and J 1 base, leaving 12 bases between the germline ends. CDR3 size: 16 residues. Per germline, CDR1 SGHKS and CDR2 YYEKEE (reference sequence). CDR3 DNA: TGTGCCAGCAGCTTGTTGGGAGACCCTTCCTACAATGAGCAGTTCTTC. Residues: CASSLLGDPSYNEQFF.

For this clone: One junction end disagrees with the germline gene, perhaps due to a read error. The chain employs TRBV6-5 and TRBJ2-7; perhaps TRBD2 as D (7 bases). The CDR3 contains 11 residues. The germline V gene has CDR1 MNHEY and CDR2 SVGAGI. CDR3 in amino acids: CASSYGRGRAF. The DNA for the CDR3 is TGTGCCAGCAGTTACGGTAGGGGGAGGGCATTC.

The chain carries TRBV7-3 and TRBJ2-4, with 9 bases identical to TRBD2. V was pared by 1 base and J by 7 bases, with 8 bases of the junction left unmatched. CDR1 and CDR2 (germline): SGHTA, FQGTGA. The CDR3 is 16 residues long. CDR3 in amino acids: CASSLNGGRAGNIQYF. CDR3 in DNA: TGTGCCAGCAGCTTAAATGGCGGGAGGGCCGGGAACATTCAGTACTTC. The whole variable domain, remainder taken from reference TRBV7-3 and TRBJ2-4, is GAGVSQTPSNKVTEKGKYVELRCDPISGHTALYWYRQSLGQGPEFLIYFQGTGAADDSGLPNDRFFAVRPEGSVSTLKIQRTERGDSAVYLCASSLNGGRAGNIQYFGAGTRLSVL.

The V and J genes are TRBV6-5 and TRBJ2-6; 7 bases match TRBD2. Germline V lookup: CDR1 MNHEY, CDR2 SVGAGI. Unmatched junction bases numbered 3, after V lost 4 bases and J lost 6 bases. The CDR3 sequence is 14 residues long. Here the CDR3 DNA reads TGTGCCAGCAGTTTCGGACTAGAGGCCAACGTCCTGACTTTC. Amino acid sequence: CASSFGLEANVLTF.

This CDR3 reads CASSLLQGGNQPQHF. The CDR3 DNA follows: TGTGCCAGCAGTCTCCTTCAGGGTGGGAATCAGCCCCAGCATTTT. The chain joins TRBV28 to TRBJ1-5; D possibly corresponds to TRBD1 (5 bases). The CDR3 spans 15 residues. V was clipped by 5 bases and J by 4 bases, with 15 bases between them. Germline loops: CDR1 MDHEN, CDR2 SYDVKM. Full variable domain (rest looked up from reference TRBV28 and TRBJ1-5): DVKVTQSSRYLVKRTGEKVFLECVQDMDHENMFWYRQDPGLGLRLIYFSYDVKMKEKGDIPEGYSVSREKKERFSLILESASTNQTSMYLCASSLLQGGNQPQHFGDGTRLSIL.

The chain combines TRBV7-2 with TRBJ2-3; D is uncertain. Germline CDR1 and CDR2: SGHTA and FQGNSA. This CDR3 has 15 residues. V dropped 5 bases and J dropped 3 bases, with 15 bases sitting between them. CDR3 sequence: CASSLHPARTDTQYF. DNA of the CDR3: TGTGCCAGCAGCCTCCACCCGGCCCGGACAGATACGCAGTATTTT.

This sequence joins TRBV5-4 and TRBJ2-5; D call uncertain. Deletions cut 5 bases from V and 1 base from J, with 3 bases between. This CDR3 comprises 11 residues. Germline CDR1 reads SGHNT; CDR2 reads YYREEE (reference sequence). The CDR3 spells CASSRQETQYF. CDR3 nucleotides: TGTGCCAGCAGTCGCCAAGAGACCCAGTACTTC.